These 32 T cell receptor beta chains came from one sample sequenced in a study of liver allograft versus peripheral blood T cells. Overall study context: The study compared liver allograft T cell receptor repertoires against peripheral blood repertoires of liver transplant recipients.

Each CDR3 protein is one row after TCRdb ran MiXCR on the reads. The sample consists of about 670 distinct CDR3 sequences, about 38% of them appearing once. The receptors were gathered from a human patient who had a liver transplant. A share of the T cells may be of graft donor origin.

This clonotype has just one count. This sequence joins TRBV6-5 and TRBJ2-1, with a weak D call TRBD1 (5 bases). With the DNA end fitting TRBJ1-2 better, the J assignment may be wrong. CDR3 length: 11 amino acids. Germline V gene data show CDR1 as MNHEY and CDR2 as SVGAGI. CDR3: CASFQGGGYTF. The DNA of the CDR3 is TGTGCCAGCTTTCAGGGAGGAGGCTACACCTTC.

This clonotype was detected only once. The chain links TRBV24-1 to TRBJ2-1; TRBD1 matches at 10 bases. Germline loops: CDR1 KGHDR, CDR2 SFDVKD. The junction had 7 bases not matched to a gene; V was cut back by 9 bases and J by 6 bases. This CDR3 spans 14 amino acids. CDR3 residues: CATGGTGEGNEQFF. CDR3 coding DNA: TGTGCCACCGGTGGGACAGGGGAAGGCAATGAGCAGTTCTTC.

The V call is TRBV7-2, the J call TRBJ2-7, with 7 bases identical to TRBD2. The V gene end was trimmed by 8 bases and the J gene end by 0 bases; junction bases not matched to a gene: 10. The CDR3 is 15 residues long. The V gene's germline CDR1 is SGHTA and CDR2 FQGNSA. The CDR3 protein is CASSKAGLTSYEQYF. For the CDR3, the DNA is TGTGCCAGCTCCAAAGCGGGACTAACCTCCTACGAGCAGTACTTC.

The sample holds a few counts of this clonotype. The J gene is TRBJ1-1, the V gene TRBV27; D is unclear. CDR3 length equals 13 residues. V shed 3 bases and J shed 5 bases, with 10 bases lying between them. Germline V CDR1 and CDR2: MNHEY, SMNVEV (reference sequence). CDR3 bases: TGTGCCAGCAGTTTGGATCGGTGGACTGAAGCTTTCTTT. Residues: CASSLDRWTEAFF.

J is TRBJ1-2 and V is TRBV5-4; perhaps TRBD1 as D (6 bases). Germline CDR1 is SGHNT and CDR2 is YYREEE (reference sequence). The CDR3 has 15 residues. V dropped 4 bases and J dropped 4 bases, with 17 bases sitting between them. CDR3 sequence (DNA): TGTGCCAGCAGCAGCTCGGGGGGCATCAGCTATGGCTACACCTTC. Its protein is CASSSSGGISYGYTF.

The chain couples TRBV6-5 to TRBJ2-7; D remains unclear. Trimming shortened V by 0 bases and J by 2 bases, and 8 bases separated the two germline ends. CDR1 is MNHEY and CDR2 is SVGAGI in the germline V gene. This CDR3 has 14 amino acids. The CDR3 loop reads CASSYSGGPYEQYF. In DNA, the CDR3 is TGTGCCAGCAGTTACTCCGGTGGGCCCTACGAGCAGTACTTC.

As DNA, the CDR3 is TGTGCCAGCAGTTTCGGCAGGGACTACGAGCAGTACTTC. Translating it yields CASSFGRDYEQYF. The genes are TRBV27 and TRBJ2-7; a possible D gene is TRBD1 (5 bases). Germline V gives CDR1 MNHEY, CDR2 SMNVEV (reference sequence). V lost 3 bases and J 3 bases, leaving 9 bases between the germline ends. CDR3 length equals 13 residues.

CDR3 nucleotide sequence: TGCAGCCAACTCCATAACCGCAGCGCTAATGAAAAACTGTTTTTT. This translates into CSQLHNRSANEKLFF. V usage is TRBV29-1 and J usage is TRBJ1-4; unclear D gene. CDR3 length equals 15 residues. The V end was cut by 8 bases, the J end by 3 bases, with 19 bases between. Germline lookup yields CDR1 SQVTM and CDR2 ANQGSEA.

This clonotype turned up a few times. The rearrangement links TRBV27 to TRBJ1-1; no definite D call. CDR3 length equals 15 residues. Per the germline V gene, CDR1 is MNHEY and CDR2 is SMNVEV (reference sequence). V was shortened by 5 bases and J by 1 base, with 14 bases between the two germline ends. CDR3 amino acids: CASSVGPGRNTEAFF. CDR3 DNA: TGTGCCAGCAGTGTAGGACCCGGACGGAACACTGAAGCTTTCTTT.

This clonotype was counted only a few times. The chain employs TRBV13 and TRBJ1-6; possibly TRBD1 for D (6 bases). Germline V gene lookup returns CDR1 PRHDT and CDR2 FYEKMQ (reference sequence). The V gene lost 4 bases and the J gene lost 0 bases, with 10 bases spanning the gap. The CDR3 covers 16 residues. The CDR3 nucleotides are TGTGCCAGCAGCTCCAAAGGGGGCTCCTATAATTCACCCCTCCACTTT. Translated, it gives CASSSKGGSYNSPLHF.

The CDR3 loop reads CASSLVGIKYGYTF. In DNA form, the CDR3 reads TGTGCCAGCAGCTTAGTAGGAATTAAATATGGCTACACCTTC. The gene calls are TRBV5-4 and TRBJ1-2; D is unresolved. The ends were cut back, 2 bases at V and 5 bases at J, with 13 bases in the middle. CDR1 SGHNT and CDR2 YYREEE come from the germline V gene (reference sequence). The CDR3 consists of 14 residues.

J is TRBJ1-6 and V is TRBV19, with D hard to call. V dropped 7 bases and J dropped 13 bases, with 11 bases sitting between them. Germline CDR1 reads LNHDA; CDR2 reads SQIVND (reference sequence). CDR3 length: 11 residues. CDR3 bases: TGTGCCAGTAAGGCGGCCGGGCCCCTCCACTTT. Encoded protein: CASKAAGPLHF.

This chain uses TRBV19 with TRBJ1-6; no clear D. CDR1 is LNHDA and CDR2 is SQIVND in the germline V gene (reference sequence). The germline V and J ends were trimmed by 8 bases and 0 bases, with 11 bases remaining between them. CDR3 length equals 15 residues. CDR3 sequence: CASHEAFSYNSPLHF. The CDR3 DNA sequence: TGTGCCAGTCATGAAGCTTTCTCCTATAATTCACCCCTCCACTTT.

This clonotype was seen more than once but under ten times. This chain links TRBV6-2 or TRBV6-3 with TRBJ1-2; 8 bases align to TRBD1. CDR3 length: 12 amino acids. From germline, CDR1 is MNHEY and CDR2 SVGEGT. After removal of 6 bases from V and 11 bases from J, the junction contained 8 bases not matched to a gene. CDR3 DNA sequence: TGTGCCAGCAGCCGGACAGGGAACGAGTACACCTTC. Its protein is CASSRTGNEYTF.

The chain has TRBV19 and TRBJ2-5; perhaps TRBD1 as D (5 bases). Germline CDR1 is LNHDA and CDR2 is SQIVND (reference sequence). This CDR3 has 14 amino acids. Trimming left V 1 base short and J 4 bases short, with 10 bases between. The CDR3 coding sequence is TGTGCCAGTAGTATAGCCTCAGGGATAGAGACCCAGTACTTC. It yields the protein CASSIASGIETQYF.

This clonotype is deemed medium-sized. The gene calls are TRBV6-1 and TRBJ2-6; D is perhaps TRBD1 (6 bases). This CDR3 has 15 amino acids. V shed 3 bases and J shed 0 bases, with 6 bases lying between them. Germline lookup yields CDR1 MNHNS and CDR2 SASEGT. This chain's CDR3 is CASSEDSSGANVLTF. CDR3 DNA: TGTGCCAGCAGTGAGGACAGCTCTGGGGCCAACGTCCTGACTTTC.

This clonotype was detected many times. The rearrangement links TRBV7-2 to TRBJ1-1, with D uncertain. V lost 2 bases and J lost 8, with 15 bases in between. Germline assignment: CDR1 SGHTA and CDR2 FQGNSA. The CDR3 loop spans 14 amino acids. The CDR3 nucleotides are TGTGCCAGCAGCTTAATGTCGGGCCCCGGGGAAGCTTTCTTT. Its translation is CASSLMSGPGEAFF.

This clonotype is categorized as medium-sized (0.01 to 0.1%). The chain links TRBV6-5 to TRBJ1-1; the match to TRBD1 covers 7 bases. V lost 5 bases and J lost 8; bases outside the gene matches: 2. The germline gives CDR1 MNHEY, CDR2 SVGAGI. CDR3 length equals 11 residues. CDR3 DNA: TGTGCCAGCAGTCGACAGGGCGAAGCTTTCTTT. Encoded protein: CASSRQGEAFF.

This clonotype is categorized as hyperexpanded. This sequence joins TRBV19 and TRBJ1-2; 10 nucleotides align to TRBD2. The DNA end is a closer match to TRBJ2-1, so the J assignment may be wrong. This CDR3 is built from 15 residues. CDR1 LNHDA and CDR2 SQIVND come from the germline V gene (reference sequence). The CDR3 DNA follows: TGTGCCAGTCAATCTAGCGGGAGTGAAAGCAATGAGCAGTTCTTC. This gives the protein CASQSSGSESNEQFF.

This chain links TRBV18 with TRBJ2-6; TRBD1 might be the D (5 bases). The germline V gene has CDR1 KGHSH and CDR2 LQKENI. Trimming shortened V by 3 bases and J by 2 bases, and 14 bases separated the two germline ends. The length of the CDR3 is 17 residues. As DNA, the CDR3 is TGTGCCAGCTCACCGGCAGGGTATTTTACTGGGGCCAACGTCCTGACTTTC. Translating gives CASSPAGYFTGANVLTF.

This chain uses TRBV6-1 with TRBJ1-1; D ambiguous. Trimming stripped 4 bases from V and 1 base from J, with 7 bases between. Germline V gene data show CDR1 as MNHNS and CDR2 as SASEGT. CDR3 length equals 13 residues. CDR3 DNA: TGTGCCAGCAGTGCTAGGGAGAACACTGAAGCTTTCTTT. Its translation: CASSARENTEAFF.

The chain employs TRBV7-2 and TRBJ2-2; 7 bases fit TRBD1. Germline loops: CDR1 SGHTA, CDR2 FQGNSA. The length of the CDR3 is 14 residues. V was pared by 3 bases and J by 7 bases, with 5 bases of the junction left unmatched. CDR3 sequence (DNA): TGTGCCAGCAGCTTCCGACAGGGAATCGGGGAGCTGTTTTTT. Residues: CASSFRQGIGELFF. Supplemented by reference TRBV7-2 and TRBJ2-2, the full variable domain reads GAGVSQSPSNKVTEKGKDVELRCDPISGHTALYWYRQSLGQGLEFLIYFQGNSAPDKSGLPSDRFSAERTGGSVSTLTIQRTQQEDSAVYLCASSFRQGIGELFFGEGSRLTVL.

This chain links TRBV18 with TRBJ1-2; 7 nucleotides line up with TRBD1. This CDR3 comprises 14 residues. Germline CDR1 KGHSH, CDR2 LQKENI. Germline trimming cut 3 bases from V and 4 bases from J; bases unmatched to any gene: 5. CDR3 in DNA: TGTGCCAGCTCACCCTTGGGACAGCTCTATGGCTACACCTTC. This sequence encodes CASSPLGQLYGYTF.

The chain couples TRBV7-9 to TRBJ1-2; D is ambiguous. There are 14 residues in the CDR3. Trimming removed 5 bases at V and 4 bases at J, with 14 bases between. Germline loops: CDR1 SEHNR, CDR2 FQNEAQ (reference sequence). As DNA, the CDR3 is TGTGCCAGCAGCCTAAGTGGCAGCGTCTATGGCTACACCTTC. As protein: CASSLSGSVYGYTF.

This clonotype was observed a few times. The J gene is TRBJ2-7, the V gene TRBV19; no reliable D call. Per germline, CDR1 LNHDA and CDR2 SQIVND (reference sequence). V was trimmed by 0 bases and J by 3 bases, leaving 9 bases between them. The CDR3 sequence is 14 residues long. The CDR3 region is CASSIDLTFYEQYF. DNA for the CDR3: TGTGCCAGTAGTATAGATCTAACCTTCTACGAGCAGTACTTC.

This chain connects TRBV6-5 to TRBJ1-2, with D hard to call. Between the trimmed V and J ends, which lost 6 bases and 5 bases, there was a span of 13 bases. There are 13 residues in the CDR3. Germline V CDR1 and CDR2: MNHEY, SVGAGI. The CDR3 region is CASSPRGKYGYTF. The CDR3 DNA reads as TGTGCCAGCAGCCCCCGGGGAAAGTATGGCTACACCTTC.

This clonotype has a handful of counts. The rearrangement joins TRBV6-2 or TRBV6-3 to TRBJ2-1, with D tentatively TRBD2 (6 bases). Deletions cut 2 bases from V and 0 bases from J, with 8 bases between. This CDR3 region has 15 residues. Germline CDR1 MNHEY, CDR2 SVGEGT. Here the CDR3 DNA reads TGTGCCAGCAGTTACCGCGGGGACTCCTACAATGAGCAGTTCTTC. Its protein is CASSYRGDSYNEQFF.

This clonotype occurred a few times. CDR3 in DNA: TGTGCCAGTAGTATAAGGGTGGAAGCGGGGGGGGGTGAGCAGTTCTTC. Its translation: CASSIRVEAGGGEQFF. The chain is built from TRBV19 and TRBJ2-1, with TRBD2 identical over 10 bases. CDR1 and CDR2 from the germline V gene are LNHDA and SQIVND (reference sequence). The CDR3 contains 16 residues. The trim removed 2 bases at V and 9 bases at J, leaving 10 bases unmatched. Based on the CDR3 plus reference TRBV19 and TRBJ2-1, the full variable domain is DGGITQSPKYLFRKEGQNVTLSCEQNLNHDAMYWYRQDPGQGLRLIYYSQIVNDFQKGDIAEGYSVSREKKESFPLTVTSAQKNPTAFYLCASSIRVEAGGGEQFFGPGTRLTVL.

This clonotype was picked up a small number of times. The chain has TRBV13 and TRBJ1-1; a weak D match, TRBD1 (5 bases). CDR1 and CDR2 from the germline V gene are PRHDT and FYEKMQ (reference sequence). Trimming left V 7 bases short and J 1 base short, with 16 bases between. The CDR3 runs 15 residues. The CDR3 is CASTIGEGPNTEAFF. CDR3 in DNA: TGTGCCAGCACCATAGGGGAGGGACCGAACACTGAAGCTTTCTTT. Combining the CDR3 with reference TRBV13 and TRBJ1-1 gives the whole variable domain AAGVIQSPRHLIKEKRETATLKCYPIPRHDTVYWYQQGPGQDPQFLISFYEKMQSDKGSIPDRFSAQQFSDYHSELNMSSLELGDSALYFCASTIGEGPNTEAFFGQGTRLTVV.

This clonotype was picked up many times. This chain uses TRBV13 with TRBJ1-1, with D perhaps matching TRBD1 (6 bases). V was clipped by 5 bases and J by 0 bases, with 19 bases between them. The CDR3 has 17 residues. Germline assignment: CDR1 PRHDT and CDR2 FYEKMQ (reference sequence). CDR3 coding DNA: TGTGCCAGCAGCACCTCGACAGGCCACCTCGTGAACACTGAAGCTTTCTTT. Translation: CASSTSTGHLVNTEAFF.

This clonotype has only a few counts. The chain carries TRBV11-2 and TRBJ1-1; a weak D match, TRBD1 (6 bases). Germline lookup yields CDR1 SGHAT and CDR2 FQNNGV. V was shortened by 3 bases and J by 4 bases, with 18 bases between the two germline ends. The CDR3 is 16 amino acids. As DNA, the CDR3 is TGTGCCAGCAGCTTGCAGGCGGGGGGCTTGGGCACTGAAGCTTTCTTT. Translation gives CASSLQAGGLGTEAFF.

This clonotype rates as medium-sized. The J gene is TRBJ1-4, the V gene TRBV6-1; D is possibly TRBD1 (5 bases). The CDR3 loop spans 15 amino acids. V shed 6 bases and J shed 6 bases, with 17 bases lying between them. Germline values: CDR1 MNHNS, CDR2 SASEGT. The CDR3 sequence is CASRGRWRIDEKLFF. In nucleotides, the CDR3 is TGTGCCAGCAGGGGACGATGGCGAATTGATGAAAAACTGTTTTTT.